Listed below are T cell receptor beta chains from one sample, sequenced in a study of Ad26.COV2.S vaccination and SARS-CoV-2 variants. Generated by immunoSEQ multiplex PCR, the TCRdb table keeps only in-frame clones and is missing some. The repertoire holds around 450,000 clones, with about 88% as singletons. The material sequenced was peripheral blood, taken in a trial of Ad26.COV2.S vaccine versus placebo. The source of these receptors is a person aged 18-60 years who received the Ad26.COV2.S COVID-19 vaccine or a placebo. Each CDR3 is given with its conserved first and last residue. D genes are given only for firm matches. Size tells how often a clone was seen (once, few, many) or the class of an expanded clone, and some rows leave it out.

V	D	size	J	CDR3	DNA
TRBV4-3	NA	NA	TRBJ2-1	CASSQAPGDEQFF	TGCGCCAGCAGCCAAGCCCCCGGGGATGAGCAGTTCTTC
TRBV18	TRBD2	NA	TRBJ2-2	CASSLGLAGTANTGELFF	TGTGCCAGCTCACTCGGACTAGCGGGGACCGCGAACACCGGGGAGCTGTTTTTT
TRBV18	NA	NA	TRBJ1-2	CASSPPTELLVGYTF	TGTGCCAGCTCACCACCAACGGAGCTGTTAGTTGGCTACACCTTC
TRBV10-3	NA	NA	TRBJ2-1	CAIGQGNSYNEQFF	TGTGCCATCGGCCAGGGGAACTCCTACAATGAGCAGTTCTTC
TRBV11-2	NA	once	TRBJ1-6	CASSLDLSDRAVHF	TGTGCCAGCAGCTTAGATCTCAGCGACAGAGCAGTCCACTTT
TRBV7-2	NA	NA	TRBJ1-2	CASSLASGGTPYGYTF	TGTGCCAGCAGCTTAGCGAGCGGAGGGACCCCCTATGGCTACACCTTC
TRBV5-1	TRBD1	NA	TRBJ2-5	CASSLTGQNQETQYF	TGCGCCAGCAGCTTGACGGGACAGAACCAAGAGACCCAGTACTTC
TRBV4-1	TRBD2	NA	TRBJ2-1	CASSQDRGGTYNEQFF	TGCGCCAGCAGCCAAGATCGCGGGGGGACCTACAATGAGCAGTTCTTC
TRBV9	NA	NA	TRBJ2-7	CASSARGTWGYEQYF	TGTGCCAGCAGCGCCAGGGGGACTTGGGGCTACGAGCAGTACTTC
TRBV3-1/TRBV3-2	TRBD2	NA	TRBJ2-1	CASSLLTGLAGDSNSYNEQFF	TGTGCCAGCAGCCTCCTCACCGGACTAGCGGGGGACTCCAACTCCTACAATGAGCAGTTCTTC
TRBV19	NA	NA	TRBJ1-4	CASSMGRNGNEKLFF	TGTGCCAGTAGTATGGGACGGAACGGTAATGAAAAACTGTTTTTT
TRBV29-1	NA	NA	TRBJ1-1	CSVEDYRGLGTARNTEAFF	TGCAGCGTTGAAGACTACAGAGGACTCGGGACGGCCCGGAACACTGAAGCTTTCTTT
TRBV13	NA	NA	TRBJ2-1	CASSLILNNEQFF	TGTGCCAGCAGCTTGATCCTTAACAATGAGCAGTTCTTC
TRBV5-1	TRBD1	NA	TRBJ1-3	CASSLTGVATGNTIYF	TGCGCCAGCAGCTTAACAGGGGTTGCGACGGGAAACACCATATATTTT
TRBV15	NA	NA	TRBJ1-2	CATSSVPGHSGYTF	TGTGCCACCAGCAGCGTACCGGGACATTCTGGCTACACCTTC